Sequencing of this T cell receptor beta chain was carried out in a study of identical twins. TCRdb re-called the 5' RACE reads through MiXCR, storing one row per CDR3 protein. The sample lists some 1,700,000 distinct CDR3 sequences, roughly 35% occurring once. The CDR3 is 13 amino acids. Germline-derived CDR1 and CDR2 are SGHDN and FVKESK. Trimming pared 4 bases from V and 9 bases from J, leaving 13 bases between. There are many counts of this clonotype. The TCR originated in a newborn girl in good health. This chain links TRBV14 with TRBJ2-1; D assignment may be TRBD1 or TRBD2 (5 bases each). Input material: cord blood. CDR3 sequence reads: CASSPRVRGEQFF. The CDR3 DNA follows: TGTGCCAGCAGCCCCAGGGTGAGGGGTGAGCAGTTCTTC.